The clone carrying this TCR beta chain was recorded many times. Its antigen is not identified. Trimming cost V 3 bases and J 1 base, with 9 bases left between them. The CDR3 is 14 residues long. Germline CDR1 SEHNR, CDR2 FQNEAQ (reference sequence). TCRdb ran MiXCR on the 5' RACE reads and lists one entry per CDR3 protein. The data hold 74,000 or so distinct CDR3 sequences, with roughly 10% observed a single time. The record originates from a study of early T cells in non-severe SARS-CoV-2 infection. Study results and limitations: Clonotype matching in VDJdb favored anti-spike CD8 responses and did not capture private and CD4 specificities.

This sequence was found in an adult who was a healthcare worker with PCR-confirmed SARS-CoV-2 infection or an uninfected control (not recorded which). Material for sequencing was whole blood. The gene calls are TRBV7-9 and TRBJ1-1, with D unclear. The CDR3 loop is CASSLDFPNTEAFF. In DNA, the CDR3 is TGTGCCAGCAGCTTGGACTTCCCGAACACTGAAGCTTTCTTT. Together with reference TRBV7-9 and TRBJ1-1, the CDR3 gives the full variable domain: DTGVSQNPRHKITKRGQNVTFRCDPISEHNRLYWYRQTLGQGPEFLTYFQNEAQLEKSRLLSDRFSAERPKGSFSTLEIQRTEQGDSAMYLCASSLDFPNTEAFFGQGTRLTVV.